This T cell receptor (beta chain) was identified during a study of shared clonotypes between healthy human individuals. Study summary: The people who gave samples were a couple of women and a few men aged 18 to 49.

The material for each subset, its genomic DNA, was split evenly across several immunoSEQ plates. The authors' processing: Because ImmunoSEQ provided only junction sequences with no quality scores, the filtering differed. Measured with immunoSEQ multiplex PCR; TCRdb has only the in-frame clones, and not every one. From that table come the V and J calls and clone size; the DNA was used to work out D and trimming. This table has around 700,000 clones, 55% to 85% appearing once. CD4+ cell separation produced CD45RA+ naive and CD45RA-negative memory subsets. Trimming removed 0 bases from V and 1 base from J, with 11 bases in between. CDR3 length: 15 amino acids. Germline CDR1 is SQVTM and CDR2 is ANQGSEA.

Sequencing used memory CD4+ T cells sorted from blood. Subset reported: CD45RA-negative fraction. This TCR was sampled from a woman aged 25 to 39 in good health. This chain links TRBV29-1 with TRBJ2-3; possible D gene TRBD2, 6 bases. The CDR3 is CSVEEGPGGTDTQYF. The CDR3 DNA reads TGCAGCGTTGAAGAAGGGCCGGGAGGCACAGATACGCAGTATTTT.